These 24 T cell receptor beta chains were all obtained from the same sample, sequenced in a study of shared clonotypes between healthy human individuals (dated by TCRdb to the early 2020s). Library construction relied on the immunoSEQ multiplex PCR assay. TCRdb stores this immuneACCESS table with in-frame sequences only. Part of the clones is absent; in the studies checked, under half of the shortfall reflects unresolved V genes, and no reason is known for the rest. The sample table holds 450,000 to 550,000 clones, of which about four fifths were seen once. The top ten clones comprise 10% to 15% of the sample. Sample: PBMCs. Receptors originate from a woman in her 40s in good health. Some clones in this sample may be carry-over from other donors' samples.

The chain is built from TRBV5-1 and TRBJ2-3; D ambiguous. Trimming left V 0 bases short and J 4 bases short, with 9 bases between. The CDR3 has 14 amino acids. The germline CDR1 and CDR2 sequences are SGHRS and YFSETQ. Written as DNA, the CDR3 is TGCGCCAGCAGCTTGGAAAGAGCGCCAGATACGCAGTATTTT. Translation: CASSLERAPDTQYF.

This clone has a count of ten or more. The chain couples TRBV14 to TRBJ2-1, with D uncertain. Per germline, CDR1 SGHDN and CDR2 FVKESK. V was cut by 4 bases and J by 4 bases, with 11 bases left in between. This CDR3 spans 14 amino acids. CDR3 sequence reads: CASSPTAGYNEQFF. The CDR3 DNA follows: TGTGCCAGCAGCCCCACGGCCGGGTACAATGAGCAGTTCTTC. Combining the CDR3 with reference TRBV14 and TRBJ2-1 gives the whole variable domain EAGVTQFPSHSVIEKGQTVTLRCDPISGHDNLYWYRRVMGKEIKFLLHFVKESKQDESGMPNNRFLAERTGGTYSTLKVQPAELEDSGVYFCASSPTAGYNEQFFGPGTRLTVL.

The rearrangement links TRBV7-8 to TRBJ2-2; TRBD2 matches at 9 bases. With 2 bases clipped from V and 5 bases from J, the junction kept 3 bases outside the gene matches. The CDR3 contains 15 residues. Looked up from germline, CDR1 is SGHVS and CDR2 is FQNEAQ. The CDR3 sequence: CASSLRREGTGELFF. The CDR3 region has the DNA TGTGCCAGCAGCTTAAGGCGGGAGGGGACCGGGGAGCTGTTTTTT.

The chain carries TRBV7-9 and TRBJ2-7, with D perhaps assigned TRBD1 or TRBD2 (5 bases each). The CDR3 length is 14 residues. Germline CDR1 reads SEHNR; CDR2 reads FQNEAQ (reference sequence). Trimming cost V 7 bases and J 5 bases, with 18 bases left between them. CDR3 DNA: TGTGCCAGCAACCCGGGACCGGCGACCCACGAGCAGTACTTC. Residues: CASNPGPATHEQYF. Supplemented by reference TRBV7-9 and TRBJ2-7, the full variable domain reads DTGVSQNPRHKITKRGQNVTFRCDPISEHNRLYWYRQTLGQGPEFLTYFQNEAQLEKSRLLSDRFSAERPKGSFSTLEIQRTEQGDSAMYLCASNPGPATHEQYFGPGTRLTVT.

The chain recombines TRBV19 with TRBJ1-5; D not resolved. This CDR3 is 15 amino acids long. Germline CDR1 reads LNHDA; CDR2 reads SQIVND (reference sequence). With 6 bases removed from V and 1 base from J, the gap between germline ends came to 13 bases. As DNA, the CDR3 is TGTGCCAGTAGCCTAGTCCTAGCGAGCAATCAGCCCCAGCATTTT. Its translation: CASSLVLASNQPQHF.

The V and J genes are TRBV7-2 and TRBJ2-5, with TRBD2 identical over 7 bases. The DNA end favors TRBJ2-7, so the J call may be wrong. The CDR3 is made up of 14 amino acids. The V gene's germline CDR1 is SGHTA and CDR2 FQGNSA. CDR3 region: CASSVGAGAYEQYF. The CDR3 DNA reads as TGTGCCAGCAGTGTAGGGGCGGGGGCCTACGAGCAGTACTTC.

This clone was counted many times. The chain couples TRBV4-1 to TRBJ2-5; D may be TRBD2 (5 bases). Germline V gives CDR1 MGHRA, CDR2 YSYEKL. CDR3 length: 18 amino acids. Between the trimmed V and J ends, which lost 0 bases and 5 bases, there was a span of 22 bases. The CDR3: CASSQDPPAGRVGETQYF. In nucleotides, the CDR3 is TGCGCCAGCAGCCAAGACCCGCCCGCCGGGCGGGTCGGTGAGACCCAGTACTTC.

This chain uses TRBV5-4 with TRBJ1-4; 8 nucleotides match TRBD1. The V gene end was trimmed by 3 bases and the J gene end by 6 bases; junction bases not matched to a gene: 4. Germline values: CDR1 SGHNT, CDR2 YYREEE (reference sequence). This CDR3 has 14 residues. The CDR3 nucleotides read TGTGCCAGCAGCTCACAGGGGGGGGATGAAAAACTGTTTTTT. Protein product: CASSSQGGDEKLFF.

This chain uses TRBV7-3 with TRBJ2-1, with 15 positions matching TRBD2. The CDR3 covers 16 residues. V was pared by 6 bases and J by 6 bases, with 6 bases of the junction left unmatched. Germline CDR1 reads SGHTA; CDR2 reads FQGTGA. This chain's CDR3 is CASSRRTSGRGNEQFF. The CDR3 nucleotides are TGTGCCAGCAGTCGCCGGACTAGCGGGAGGGGCAATGAGCAGTTCTTC. Looking up the rest from reference TRBV7-3 and TRBJ2-1 gives the full variable domain: GAGVSQTPSNKVTEKGKYVELRCDPISGHTALYWYRQSLGQGPEFLIYFQGTGAADDSGLPNDRFFAVRPEGSVSTLKIQRTERGDSAVYLCASSRRTSGRGNEQFFGPGTRLTVL.

The chain is built from TRBV28 and TRBJ2-5; 8 bases fit TRBD1. TRBJ2-7 explains the end of the DNA better; the J call may be wrong. In germline, CDR1 is MDHEN, CDR2 SYDVKM. The CDR3 extends over 15 amino acids. DNA of the CDR3: TGTGCCAGCAGTCCCAGGACAGGGTACTCCTACGAGCAGTACTTC. It specifies CASSPRTGYSYEQYF.

The genes are TRBV9 and TRBJ2-1, with 9 bases that match TRBD1. The V segment lost 1 base and the J segment 3 bases; nucleotides outside the gene matches: 5. This CDR3 has 16 residues. The germline V gene has CDR1 SGDLS and CDR2 YYNGEE. The CDR3 here is CASSVSRDRVYNEQFF. In DNA, the CDR3 is TGTGCCAGCAGCGTATCCCGGGACAGGGTCTACAATGAGCAGTTCTTC.

This sequence joins TRBV19 and TRBJ2-5; possible D gene TRBD1, 5 bases. Trimming removed 1 base from V and 4 bases from J, with 10 bases in between. Germline V gene data show CDR1 as LNHDA and CDR2 as SQIVND (reference sequence). The CDR3 sequence is 14 residues long. The CDR3 loop reads CASSIAYQGETQYF. The CDR3 nucleotides read TGTGCCAGTAGTATAGCGTACCAGGGAGAGACCCAGTACTTC.

V usage is TRBV19 and J usage is TRBJ2-7; a weak D match, TRBD2 (5 bases). CDR1 LNHDA and CDR2 SQIVND come from the germline V gene (reference sequence). The CDR3 consists of 16 residues. Trimming stripped 3 bases from V and 6 bases from J, with 21 bases between. The CDR3 is CASSIQTTNPRGEQYF. CDR3 coding DNA: TGTGCCAGTAGTATCCAGACTACCAATCCTCGCGGCGAGCAGTACTTC.

The rearrangement uses TRBV2 and TRBJ2-1; 9 positions agree with TRBD2. CDR1 is SNHLY, CDR2 FYNNEI, per germline. CDR3 length equals 16 residues. J was trimmed by 4 bases and V by 2 bases; bases with no gene match: 6. The CDR3 sequence is CASSEMRTSEYNEQFF. CDR3 DNA: TGTGCCAGCAGTGAAATGCGGACTAGCGAATACAATGAGCAGTTCTTC.

The chain uses TRBV7-3 and TRBJ1-5, with 9 bases fitting TRBD1. V lost 4 bases, J lost 4 bases, and 8 bases stayed unmatched. Germline V gives CDR1 SGHTA, CDR2 FQGTGA. The CDR3 is 16 amino acids. The CDR3 spells CASSSRDRAPNQPQHF. The CDR3 DNA reads TGTGCCAGCAGCTCGAGGGACAGGGCCCCGAATCAGCCCCAGCATTTT. Combining the CDR3 with reference TRBV7-3 and TRBJ1-5 gives the whole variable domain GAGVSQTPSNKVTEKGKYVELRCDPISGHTALYWYRQSLGQGPEFLIYFQGTGAADDSGLPNDRFFAVRPEGSVSTLKIQRTERGDSAVYLCASSSRDRAPNQPQHFGDGTRLSIL.

This clone was found a few times. The chain is built from TRBV5-6 and TRBJ2-3; 13 bases fit TRBD2. There are 14 residues in the CDR3. V shed 4 bases and J 9 bases; nucleotides not matched to a gene: 5. CDR1 is SGHDT, CDR2 YYEEEE, per germline. Here the CDR3 DNA reads TGTGCCAGCAGCAGCGGACTAGCGGGAGCCACGCAGTATTTT. Its protein product is CASSSGLAGATQYF.

The rearrangement joins TRBV7-3 to TRBJ2-5, with 11 positions matching TRBD2. With V trimmed by 3 bases and J by 5 bases, 8 bases remained unmatched. Germline loops: CDR1 SGHTA, CDR2 FQGTGA. The CDR3 consists of 16 residues. The CDR3 protein is CASSLGRLAGTETQYF. As DNA, the CDR3 is TGTGCCAGCAGCTTGGGCCGACTAGCGGGAACGGAGACCCAGTACTTC.

This chain joins TRBV6-1 and TRBJ1-6; D unresolved. V dropped 1 base and J dropped 5 bases, with 12 bases sitting between them. This CDR3 contains 16 residues. Germline CDR1 reads MNHNS; CDR2 reads SASEGT. The CDR3 sequence is CASSEVWGRNNSPLHF. The CDR3 bases are TGTGCCAGCAGTGAAGTATGGGGTAGGAATAATTCACCCCTCCACTTT.

The rearrangement links TRBV29-1 to TRBJ2-6; D may match TRBD1 or TRBD2 (6 bases each). V was shortened by 6 bases and J by 2 bases, with 8 bases between the two germline ends. This CDR3 comprises 13 residues. Germline CDR1 and CDR2: SQVTM and ANQGSEA. CDR3 sequence reads: CSVGGPGANVLTF. The CDR3 nucleotides are TGCAGCGTCGGGGGCCCTGGGGCCAACGTCCTGACTTTC.

Ten or more counts support this clone. The chain is built from TRBV7-2 and TRBJ1-2, with D unclear. This CDR3 is 16 amino acids long. V was clipped by 1 base and J by 0 bases, with 12 bases between them. The germline V gene has CDR1 SGHTA and CDR2 FQGNSA. The CDR3 nucleotides are TGTGCCAGCAGCTTAGTCGCGGGCAGCTCTAACTATGGCTACACCTTC. Its translation: CASSLVAGSSNYGYTF.

About this clone itself: At one end, the junction sequence differs from germline, possibly due to a read error. The rearrangement joins TRBV19 to TRBJ1-2; perhaps TRBD1 as D (5 bases). CDR1 and CDR2 (germline): LNHDA, SQIVND (reference sequence). The CDR3 runs 15 residues. The CDR3 reads CASSKDGPRGLEVLF. Here the CDR3 DNA reads TGTGCCAGTAGTAAGGACGGACCTAGGGGCCTGGAGGTCCTCTTC.

The chain combines TRBV7-2 with TRBJ2-7; 9 bases agree with TRBD2. The CDR3 runs to 15 residues. The V segment lost 1 base and the J segment 3 bases; nucleotides outside the gene matches: 4. Germline CDR1 and CDR2: SGHTA and FQGNSA. The CDR3 protein is CASSLGALAGYEQYF. CDR3 nucleotide sequence: TGTGCCAGCAGCTTAGGTGCACTAGCGGGCTACGAGCAGTACTTC.

The genes are TRBV19 and TRBJ2-7, with 8 bases that match TRBD2. V lost 3 bases, J lost 3 bases, and 1 base stayed unmatched. The CDR3 runs 13 residues. Per the germline V gene, CDR1 is LNHDA and CDR2 is SQIVND (reference sequence). The CDR3 reads CASSITSGYEQYF. The CDR3 DNA sequence: TGTGCCAGTAGTATCACTAGCGGCTACGAGCAGTACTTC.

This chain connects TRBV5-6 to TRBJ2-3; 10 nucleotides agree with TRBD2. The CDR3 is made up of 17 amino acids. J was trimmed by 1 base and V by 3 bases; bases with no gene match: 8. Germline V CDR1 and CDR2: SGHDT, YYEEEE. The chain's CDR3 is CASSWASGSRGTDTQYF. CDR3 nucleotides: TGTGCCAGCAGCTGGGCTAGCGGGAGTCGGGGCACAGATACGCAGTATTTT.